This T cell receptor (beta chain) is from a study of T cell responses to AZD1222 COVID-19 vaccine (dated by TCRdb to the early 2020s). Background for the entire study: AZD1222 recipients given second doses at about 4 weeks or at about 12 weeks were pooled, since spike-specific TCR depth and breadth were not found to differ between the two schedules. A total of about 240 trial participants underwent TCR sequencing, of whom 200 to 220 received two doses of AZD1222 and approximately 25 received two doses of the MenACWY control vaccine. Trial participants were enrolled into age subgroups of 18-55, 56-69 and 70-plus years, which contained roughly 140, 27 and 60 TCR-sequenced participants, respectively. Results the study describes overall, beyond this receptor: After two AZD1222 doses, both the breadth and the depth of spike-specific TCRs were significantly higher than at day 0 and than in MenACWY recipients. The 56-69-year group was small, and its depth increase did not reach significance, likely because of low power. Reportedly, close to half of the unique spike-specific TCRs recognized epitopes lying outside the regions that are mutated in the B.1.351 and B.1.1.7 variants. The vaccine-associated CD4 TCRs covered the entire spike protein, and the dominant responses fell in regions 160-218 and 743-854. Only six AZD1222 recipients were SARS-CoV-2 seropositive at baseline, limiting conclusions about previously exposed vaccinees. Participants were mostly white British and included more females than males, and it was suggested by the authors that clonal diversity may have been underestimated. Because no day 14 peak-response samples were available, the repertoires could be characterized only after the peak T cell response.

This specimen's time point label, per the study, means: baseline before first vaccination. The vaccinee samples were drawn from two UK trials, COV001 and COV002, one of which was a single-blind randomized controlled phase 2/3 trial testing AZD1222 (ChAdOx1 nCoV-19) in healthy adults. For TCRbeta chain sequencing, PBMC samples were collected from trial participants at day 0 and at day 28 after the second dose. The CDR3 regions of human TCRbeta chains were subjected to immunosequencing. Regarding the original processing steps: TCRs in the repertoires were compared against a reference library of SARS-CoV-2-specific TCRs that had been generated with the MIRA antigen-specificity platform. Breadth was defined as the fraction of unique TCRs that were SARS-CoV-2-associated, and depth was defined as the fraction of total T cells that were SARS-CoV-2-associated. Using the MIRA data, each spike-specific TCR was mapped to the spike region that the TCR reacts to and placed in a CD4 or CD8 class. Log10-transformed breadth and depth values were compared by one-way ANOVA with Sidak's multiple comparisons tests. The source is immuneACCESS, and TCRdb retained only in-frame sequences with V and J called. Part of the clones is not carried over; for the studies checked, unresolved V genes explain less than half of this, and the remainder is unexplained. D and trimming were read from the DNA, whereas the V and J calls and clone size are those reported in that table. This sample has some 190,000 clones in its table, and 75% to 90% of those were observed once. Of the sample, about 6.9% falls within the top ten clones.

The CDR3 sequence holds 14 residues, the cysteine and phenylalanine included. Just CDR3 DNA is preserved here, 42 bases in frame from base 1. Trimming leaves V shorter by 3 bases and J shorter by 8 bases, with the junction holding 6 bases beyond the gene matches. Sequences MNHEY (CDR1) and SMNVEV (CDR2) are obtained from the germline V gene (reference sequence). As to this clone: Its antigen has not been determined. Per-base qualities were not stored, and no clone one base away is much larger.

The sequence joins TRBV27 to TRBJ1-4; TRBD1 aligns with 7 central bases. The material sequenced was peripheral blood, taken on day 0 of AZD1222 vaccination. The sequence came from an adult in good health. In nucleotides, the sequence is TGTGCCAGCAGTTTTGTGCAGGGGGACGAAAAACTGTTTTTT. It is translated as CASSFVQGDEKLFF.